This T cell receptor (beta chain) came from a study of T cells in Graves' hyperthyroidism and ophthalmopathy. The germline V and J ends were trimmed by 4 bases and 3 bases, with 13 bases remaining between them. The germline V gene has CDR1 SGHVS and CDR2 FQNEAQ. The CDR3 has 14 residues. Turning to this clonotype: No antigen is known for it.

The CDR3 regions of TCR beta were amplified from RNA transcripts. The HTBI primer set served for first-round RT-PCR of the TCR CDR3. One entry per CDR3 protein, called by TCRdb with MiXCR from the multiplex PCR reads. The table shows hundreds of thousands of distinct CDR3 sequences, with approximately 36% occurring only once. Study-wide points: Most thyroid clonotypes with frequency above 0.001 were detected in blood. The model identified upcoming ophthalmopathy a median 6.5 months ahead of onset.

This TCR was sampled from a woman aged 40-49 years with Graves' hyperthyroidism. The V call is TRBV7-8, the J call TRBJ2-7; a weak D match, TRBD1 (6 bases). Sequenced: blood. CDR3 region: CASSSPPTGYEQYF. CDR3 in DNA: TGTGCCAGCAGCTCCCCCCCGACAGGCTACGAGCAGTACTTC.